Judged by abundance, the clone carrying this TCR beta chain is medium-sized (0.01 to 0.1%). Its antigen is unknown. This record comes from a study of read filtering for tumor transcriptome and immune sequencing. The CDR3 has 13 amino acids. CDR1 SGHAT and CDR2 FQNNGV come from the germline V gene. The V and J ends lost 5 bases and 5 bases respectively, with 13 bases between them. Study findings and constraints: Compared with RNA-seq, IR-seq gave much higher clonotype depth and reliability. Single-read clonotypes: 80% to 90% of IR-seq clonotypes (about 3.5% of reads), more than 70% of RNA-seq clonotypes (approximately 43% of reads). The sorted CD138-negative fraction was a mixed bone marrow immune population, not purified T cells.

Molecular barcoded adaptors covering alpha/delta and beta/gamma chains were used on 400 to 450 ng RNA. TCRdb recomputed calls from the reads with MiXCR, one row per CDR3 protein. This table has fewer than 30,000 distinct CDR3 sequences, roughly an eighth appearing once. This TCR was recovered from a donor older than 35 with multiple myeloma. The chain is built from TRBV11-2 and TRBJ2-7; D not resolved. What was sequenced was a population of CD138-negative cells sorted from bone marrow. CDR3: CASSASSIHEQYF. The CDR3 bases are TGTGCCAGCAGCGCGTCTAGTATCCACGAGCAGTACTTC.